Following are 15 T cell receptor beta chains from one sample sequenced in a study of T cells expressing NK-cell markers. One entry per CDR3 protein, without DNA, is what TCRdb gives after re-calling the 5' RACE reads. Recorded for this sample: fewer than 550,000 distinct CDR3 sequences. Sequencing input: blood T cells: a sorted CD56 or NKG2C T cell subset, CD4+ or CD8+ T cells, or bulk PBMC T cells (not recorded which). Every receptor here comes from a woman between 50 and 59 years old in good health.

V gene TRBV12-3 or TRBV12-4 combines with J gene TRBJ2-1; TCRdb reports TRBD2, a call that lacks DNA to check it against. There are 18 residues in the CDR3. CDR3 sequence: CASSLRLAGVFPYNEQFF.

The chain employs TRBV4-1 and TRBJ2-3. The V gene's germline CDR1 is MGHRA and CDR2 YSYEKL. This CDR3 has 14 residues. The CDR3 loop reads CASSQVLITDTQYF.

The V and J genes are TRBV7-2 and TRBJ2-1; TCRdb names TRBD2, which stays unverified in the absence of DNA. Germline V CDR1 and CDR2: SGHTA, FQGNSA. CDR3 length: 14 amino acids. This chain's CDR3 is CASSPGTSGLEQFF. The full variable domain, in which reference TRBV7-2 and TRBJ2-1 provide the parts outside the CDR3, is GAGVSQSPSNKVTEKGKDVELRCDPISGHTALYWYRQSLGQGLEFLIYFQGNSAPDKSGLPSDRFSAERTGGSVSTLTIQRTQQEDSAVYLCASSPGTSGLEQFFGPGTRLTVL.

The V call is TRBV20-1, the J call TRBJ1-2; TCRdb designates TRBD1, a call that cannot be tested without DNA. The CDR3 is 15 residues long. CDR1 DFQATT and CDR2 SNEGSKA come from the germline V gene (reference sequence). The CDR3 loop is CSARVLHRGNYGYTF.

This chain connects TRBV5-1 to TRBJ1-1. Germline assignment: CDR1 SGHRS and CDR2 YFSETQ. This CDR3 has 14 residues. Here the CDR3 reads CASSPGRDGTEAFF.

This rearrangement joins TRBV6-5 to TRBJ2-1; as DNA is missing, the TRBD1 call by TCRdb cannot be tested. The CDR3 consists of 15 residues. The germline gives CDR1 MNHEY, CDR2 SVGAGI. The CDR3 here is CASSPRGGEGHEQFF.

The J gene is TRBJ2-5, the V gene TRBV18; the TCRdb call, TRBD1, lacks DNA for checking. CDR1 is KGHSH, CDR2 LQKENI, per germline. This CDR3 region has 15 residues. The CDR3 loop reads CASSPPAGRKETQYF.

Here the CDR3 reads CASGSRTAVTTDTQYF. This chain connects TRBV12-5 to TRBJ2-3; lacking DNA, the TRBD1 call made by TCRdb goes unchecked. Germline loops: CDR1 LGHNT, CDR2 FRNRAP. This CDR3 has 16 residues. The full variable domain, completed using reference TRBV12-5 and TRBJ2-3, is DARVTQTPRHKVTEMGQEVTMRCQPILGHNTVFWYRQTMMQGLELLAYFRNRAPLDDSGMPKDRFSAEMPDATLATLKIQPSEPRDSAVYFCASGSRTAVTTDTQYFGPGTRLTVL.

The chain joins TRBV19 to TRBJ1-1. This CDR3 has 14 amino acids. Looked up from germline, CDR1 is LNHDA and CDR2 is SQIVND (reference sequence). CDR3 sequence reads: CASSIDERRHEAFF.

The rearrangement joins TRBV11-2 to TRBJ2-5; checking the TCRdb D call of TRBD2 is not possible without DNA. Germline V gene sequence: CDR1 SGHAT, CDR2 FQNNGV. The CDR3 sequence is 16 residues long. CDR3: CASSFGLAGHQETQYF.

The CDR3 loop reads CASRGSRYNEQFF. The chain employs TRBV4-1 and TRBJ2-1. Germline CDR1 and CDR2: MGHRA and YSYEKL. The CDR3 sequence is 13 residues long.

This chain joins TRBV5-6 and TRBJ2-7; TCRdb's D call, TRBD2, is unchecked because there is no DNA. This CDR3 spans 17 amino acids. CDR1 SGHDT and CDR2 YYEEEE come from the germline V gene. The CDR3 is CASSAPGLAENYYEQYF.

The chain couples TRBV20-1 to TRBJ2-3. The CDR3 is 12 residues long. CDR1 DFQATT and CDR2 SNEGSKA come from the germline V gene (reference sequence). Here the CDR3 reads CSAVEGPDTQYF.

CDR3: CASSSGQGGGTGEAFF. V usage is TRBV11-2 and J usage is TRBJ1-1; the TCRdb D gene call, TRBD1, has no DNA to confirm it. The CDR3 runs 16 residues. The germline V gene has CDR1 SGHAT and CDR2 FQNNGV.

This chain links TRBV6-6 with TRBJ2-5; TCRdb's D call, TRBD1, is unchecked because there is no DNA. The CDR3 loop spans 15 amino acids. The V gene's germline CDR1 is MNHNY and CDR2 SVGAGI (reference sequence). CDR3 protein: CASSRDRGSGETQYF.